The 14 T cell receptor beta chains presented below share a single source sample, sequenced in a study of T cells after yellow fever vaccination. TCRdb recomputed calls from the 5' RACE reads with MiXCR, one row per CDR3 protein. The sample records a few hundred thousand distinct CDR3 sequences, around 20% being singletons. The input for sequencing was PBMCs, taken before the yellow fever booster vaccination. Every receptor here comes from a man in his late teens or twenties who received the YFV17D yellow fever vaccine.

This clonotype was picked up a small number of times. The rearrangement uses TRBV4-1 and TRBJ2-5, with D possibly called TRBD1 or TRBD2 (6 bases each). Trimming left V 3 bases short and J 5 bases short, with 13 bases between. The germline V gene encodes CDR1 MGHRA and CDR2 YSYEKL. CDR3 length: 14 amino acids. CDR3: CASSHNQGRETQYF. DNA for the CDR3: TGCGCCAGCAGCCATAACCAGGGGAGGGAGACCCAGTACTTC.

This clonotype occurred a few times. This chain links TRBV18 with TRBJ2-1; weak D call: TRBD1 (5 bases). This CDR3 has 15 residues. V gave up 2 bases and J gave up 9 bases, with 17 bases separating them. Germline values: CDR1 KGHSH, CDR2 LQKENI. CDR3 nucleotide sequence: TGTGCCAGCTCACCATGGGGCAGCCTACTGGGTGAGCAGTTCTTC. It yields the protein CASSPWGSLLGEQFF.

A few counts support this clonotype. This sequence joins TRBV7-2 and TRBJ2-5, with D tentatively TRBD2 (5 bases). The CDR3 extends over 14 amino acids. The ends were cut back, 3 bases at V and 7 bases at J, with 15 bases in the middle. From germline, CDR1 is SGHTA and CDR2 FQGNSA. CDR3 bases: TGTGCCAGCAGCTTCGGACTGCATTCCGCGACCCAGTACTTC. Its translation: CASSFGLHSATQYF.

This clonotype has only a few counts. The genes are TRBV12-3 or TRBV12-4 and TRBJ2-4; TRBD2 aligns across 8 bases. V gave up 5 bases and J gave up 8 bases; unmatched junction bases: 11. The CDR3 loop spans 15 amino acids. The CDR3 DNA reads TGTGCCAGCAGTCCCCCCAGCGGGGGCCCGCACATTCAGTACTTC. Translated, it gives CASSPPSGGPHIQYF.

In this sample, this clonotype turned up many times. This chain connects TRBV12-3 or TRBV12-4 to TRBJ2-7, with 9 bases that match TRBD1. This CDR3 has 14 amino acids. With V trimmed by 6 bases and J by 0 bases, 3 bases remained unmatched. CDR3 sequence: CASSRQGGSYEQYF. CDR3 DNA sequence: TGTGCCAGCAGCCGACAGGGGGGCTCCTACGAGCAGTACTTC.

There are a few counts of this clonotype. The chain is built from TRBV9 and TRBJ2-1, with D perhaps assigned TRBD1 or TRBD2 (5 bases each). There are 15 residues in the CDR3. Trimming left V 0 bases short and J 2 bases short, with 9 bases between. Germline V gene lookup returns CDR1 SGDLS and CDR2 YYNGEE. The CDR3 loop reads CASSVASGPYNEQFF. CDR3 in DNA: TGTGCCAGCAGCGTAGCTTCGGGGCCCTACAATGAGCAGTTCTTC.

This clonotype was found a few times. CDR3 loop: CASSLTVTGELFF. As DNA, the CDR3 is TGTGCCAGCAGTTTAACTGTGACCGGGGAGCTGTTTTTT. The chain carries TRBV27 and TRBJ2-2; D gene ambiguous. The CDR3 is 13 amino acids. Germline values: CDR1 MNHEY, CDR2 SMNVEV (reference sequence). Trimming removed 2 bases at V and 5 bases at J, with 6 bases between.

This chain connects TRBV18 to TRBJ1-2; 10 positions match TRBD1. CDR3 length: 14 residues. CDR1 is KGHSH and CDR2 is LQKENI in the germline V gene. The V segment lost 3 bases and the J segment 5 bases; nucleotides outside the gene matches: 3. The CDR3 is CASSPWDRGYGYTF. CDR3 nucleotide sequence: TGTGCCAGCTCACCTTGGGACAGGGGATATGGCTACACCTTC.

At least ten counts were recorded for this clonotype. The CDR3 nucleotides are TGTGCCAGCAGCGCCCACCGAGCAGGTCACGACTACAATGAGCAGTTCTTC. Protein product: CASSAHRAGHDYNEQFF. The V and J genes are TRBV9 and TRBJ2-1, with D uncertain. This CDR3 is built from 17 residues. Germline V gene sequence: CDR1 SGDLS, CDR2 YYNGEE. Trimming removed 3 bases at V and 3 bases at J, with 19 bases between.

The chain links TRBV27 to TRBJ1-6, with a possible D match to TRBD1 (5 bases). Between the trimmed V and J ends, which lost 10 bases and 4 bases, there was a span of 17 bases. The CDR3 loop spans 15 amino acids. Germline V gives CDR1 MNHEY, CDR2 SMNVEV (reference sequence). CDR3 sequence reads: CATLAAWGYNSPLHF. DNA for the CDR3: TGTGCCACATTGGCGGCTTGGGGGTATAATTCACCCCTCCACTTT.

This clonotype was observed a few times. The chain has TRBV5-1 and TRBJ2-3; D uncertain. The germline CDR1 and CDR2 sequences are SGHRS and YFSETQ. CDR3 length: 14 amino acids. The V gene lost 1 base and the J gene lost 3 bases, with 9 bases spanning the gap. The chain's CDR3 is CASSLIPRTDTQYF. CDR3 nucleotide sequence: TGCGCCAGCAGCTTGATCCCTCGGACAGATACGCAGTATTTT.

This sequence joins TRBV20-1 and TRBJ2-3, with a possible D match to TRBD2 (5 bases). The CDR3 is 14 amino acids. Germline V gene lookup returns CDR1 DFQATT and CDR2 SNEGSKA (reference sequence). V lost 4 bases and J lost 3, with 14 bases in between. The CDR3 loop reads CSANSAGTTDTQYF. Written as DNA, the CDR3 is TGCAGTGCTAATTCGGCGGGTACTACAGATACGCAGTATTTT.

This clonotype has a handful of counts. The CDR3 sequence is CATSRDVGVGQPQHF. CDR3 bases: TGTGCCACCAGCAGAGATGTGGGGGTCGGTCAGCCCCAGCATTTT. The V and J genes are TRBV15 and TRBJ1-5; perhaps TRBD1 as D (5 bases). The CDR3 contains 15 residues. Trimming shortened V by 0 bases and J by 6 bases, and 12 bases separated the two germline ends. The germline V gene has CDR1 LNHNV and CDR2 YYDKDF (reference sequence).

V and J are TRBV7-3 and TRBJ2-2, with a weak D call TRBD1 (6 bases). This CDR3 has 19 residues. Trimming took off 4 bases at V and 2 bases at J, with 23 bases between the two ends. Germline CDR1 SGHTA, CDR2 FQGTGA. The CDR3 bases are TGTGCCAGCAGCTCCCAACCTGGGCAGGGCAGGGGAAACACCGGGGAGCTGTTTTTT. This gives the protein CASSSQPGQGRGNTGELFF.